Presented here are 19 T cell receptor beta chains from one specimen sequenced in a study of blood T cell repertoires in COVID-19. The assay was immunoSEQ multiplex PCR, and TCRdb's table has in-frame clones only and misses some. The table lists approximately 250,000 clones, approximately 86% of them singletons. The specimen sequenced was peripheral blood. The receptors stem from a man aged 40-49 years with active or convalescent COVID-19.

The chain combines TRBV6-5 with TRBJ2-7; tentatively, D is TRBD1 (6 bases). This CDR3 has 14 amino acids. Germline V gene sequence: CDR1 MNHEY, CDR2 SVGAGI. V was shortened by 6 bases and J by 1 base, with 13 bases between the two germline ends. The CDR3 nucleotides are TGTGCCAGCAGAAACCGACAGGTTTCCTACGAGCAGTACTTC. Translation gives CASRNRQVSYEQYF.

There are many counts of this clone. V and J are TRBV4-1 and TRBJ1-1; no clear D. This CDR3 is 12 amino acids long. Germline V gene lookup returns CDR1 MGHRA and CDR2 YSYEKL. Trimming took 3 bases from V and 3 from J, leaving 5 bases between them. The CDR3 region is CASSHRDTEAFF. CDR3 DNA: TGCGCCAGCAGCCACCGAGACACTGAAGCTTTCTTT.

The CDR3 region has the DNA TGTGCCAGCAGCCCTGACTGGTTAGATACGCAGTATTTT. Protein: CASSPDWLDTQYF. V and J are TRBV5-5 and TRBJ2-3; no definite D call. CDR1 is SGHKS, CDR2 YYEKEE, per germline (reference sequence). Trimming stripped 4 bases from V and 5 bases from J, with 11 bases between. CDR3 length: 13 residues.

This chain uses TRBV5-4 with TRBJ2-3; 7 nucleotides align to TRBD1. The junction had 2 bases not matched to a gene; V was cut back by 1 base and J by 3 bases. Germline CDR1 reads SGHNT; CDR2 reads YYREEE (reference sequence). The CDR3 length is 14 residues. This chain's CDR3 is CASSLTGVTDTQYF. The CDR3 bases are TGTGCCAGCAGCTTGACAGGGGTAACAGATACGCAGTATTTT.

The V call is TRBV28, the J call TRBJ1-3; 8 bases are a match to TRBD1. The CDR3 is 16 residues long. Germline V gene data show CDR1 as MDHEN and CDR2 as SYDVKM. Trimming cost V 5 bases and J 3 bases; bases outside gene matches: 9. The CDR3 here is CASSTPGGGFGNTIYF. The CDR3 bases are TGTGCCAGCAGTACTCCAGGGGGCGGTTTTGGAAACACCATATATTTT.

This chain joins TRBV12-1 and TRBJ1-3; the D segment call TRBD1 is taken from the table without a DNA check. TRBV12-1 is shown as a pseudogene. This CDR3 has 14 amino acids. The CDR3 protein is CASSARKGQNTIYF. The CDR3 DNA reads as TGTGCCAGCAGCGCGCGTAAGGGGCAAAACACCATATATTTT.

The V call is TRBV9, the J call TRBJ2-5, with TRBD1 as a possible D gene (6 bases). V was trimmed by 3 bases and J by 5 bases, leaving 14 bases between them. Germline values: CDR1 SGDLS, CDR2 YYNGEE. CDR3 length: 14 residues. CDR3 residues: CASSEGVARETQYF. CDR3 coding DNA: TGTGCCAGCAGCGAGGGGGTAGCGAGGGAGACCCAGTACTTC.

V is TRBV9 and J is TRBJ1-5, with 12 positions matching TRBD1. After removal of 4 bases from V and 4 bases from J, the junction contained 6 bases not matched to a gene. Germline CDR1 is SGDLS and CDR2 is YYNGEE. The CDR3 is made up of 16 amino acids. The CDR3 here is CASSKGQGAENQPQHF. The CDR3 DNA sequence: TGTGCCAGCAGCAAGGGACAGGGGGCCGAAAATCAGCCCCAGCATTTT.

This rearrangement joins TRBV10-3 to TRBJ2-3, with D possibly matching TRBD1 (6 bases). The CDR3 totals 18 residues. Germline lookup yields CDR1 ENHRY and CDR2 SYGVKD. The V end was cut by 0 bases, the J end by 1 base, with 17 bases between. The CDR3 loop reads CAISESASTGSGTDTQYF. CDR3 nucleotides: TGTGCCATCAGTGAGTCGGCCTCAACAGGGTCAGGCACAGATACGCAGTATTTT.

This rearrangement joins TRBV11-2 to TRBJ1-6, with TRBD1 matching 9 bases. After removal of 6 bases from V and 7 bases from J, the junction contained 10 bases not matched to a gene. CDR1 is SGHAT, CDR2 FQNNGV, per germline. This CDR3 spans 16 amino acids. Here the CDR3 DNA reads TGTGCCAGCAGTTCTGGACAGGGGAGAAGGAATTCACCCCTCCACTTT. Translated, it gives CASSSGQGRRNSPLHF.

This chain links TRBV9 with TRBJ2-7; no definite D call. There are 11 residues in the CDR3. The ends were cut back, 3 bases at V and 6 bases at J, with 7 bases in the middle. Per the germline V gene, CDR1 is SGDLS and CDR2 is YYNGEE. CDR3 loop: CASSASGEQYF. The CDR3 DNA sequence: TGTGCCAGCAGCGCCAGTGGCGAGCAGTACTTC.

Notes on this clone: The CDR3 carries no conserved terminal phenylalanine or tryptophan, so it likely arises from a read error. The DNA is left out, because the CDR3 cannot be placed on it with certainty; the CDR3 is given as TCRdb lists it. The V gene is TRBV9, the J gene TRBJ2-7; no DNA check was done on the table's D call, TRBD1. Germline values: CDR1 SGDLS, CDR2 YYNGEE. 12 amino acids form the CDR3, both terminal residues included. The chain's CDR3 is CASSVDPTGGVS.

J is TRBJ2-1 and V is TRBV30; 9 bases map to TRBD1. V dropped 2 bases and J dropped 1; count of bases not matched to a gene: 3. Germline V lookup: CDR1 GTSNPN, CDR2 SVGIG (reference sequence). The CDR3 runs 15 residues. In nucleotides, the CDR3 is TGTGCCTGGAGTCCTGGGACAGGGTCCTACAATGAGCAGTTCTTC. This translates into CAWSPGTGSYNEQFF.

The rearrangement links TRBV9 to TRBJ2-1; 7 bases map to TRBD2. Germline V gives CDR1 SGDLS, CDR2 YYNGEE. J was trimmed by 3 bases and V by 3 bases; bases with no gene match: 9. The CDR3 consists of 16 residues. The CDR3 nucleotides read TGTGCCAGCAGCGCAGACCCGGCGGGGGACTACAATGAGCAGTTCTTC. It codes for CASSADPAGDYNEQFF.

The J gene is TRBJ1-1, the V gene TRBV2; D not certain. V was shortened by 7 bases and J by 1 base, with 10 bases between the two germline ends. The CDR3 covers 13 residues. Germline V gene lookup returns CDR1 SNHLY and CDR2 FYNNEI. The CDR3 DNA sequence: TGTGCCAGCACTCTCGGGGAGAACACTGAAGCTTTCTTT. It codes for CASTLGENTEAFF.

CDR3 sequence: CASSNTGTSGVEQYF. CDR3 in DNA: TGTGCCAGCAGCAACACCGGGACTAGCGGAGTCGAGCAGTACTTC. V is TRBV5-4 and J is TRBJ2-7; TRBD2 aligns across 11 bases. With V trimmed by 4 bases and J by 6 bases, 9 bases remained unmatched. Germline CDR1 SGHNT, CDR2 YYREEE (reference sequence). This CDR3 spans 15 amino acids. Drawing the rest from reference TRBV5-4 and TRBJ2-7, the complete variable domain is ETGVTQSPTHLIKTRGQQVTLRCSSQSGHNTVSWYQQALGQGPQFIFQYYREEENGRGNFPPRFSGLQFPNYSSELNVNALELDDSALYLCASSNTGTSGVEQYFGPGTRLTVT.

The chain has TRBV5-1 and TRBJ1-4; 7 nucleotides line up with TRBD1. CDR1 and CDR2 (germline): SGHRS, YFSETQ. V trimming: 4 bases; J trimming: 3 bases; junction bases outside the gene matches: 6. The CDR3 loop spans 15 amino acids. The CDR3: CASSPQGDPNEKLFF. The DNA of the CDR3 is TGCGCCAGCAGCCCGCAGGGGGACCCTAATGAAAAACTGTTTTTT.

The rearrangement joins TRBV5-1 to TRBJ2-5; no clear D gene. Germline CDR1 and CDR2: SGHRS and YFSETQ. This CDR3 is built from 14 residues. V lost 2 bases to trimming and J lost 2 bases, with 10 bases between them. DNA for the CDR3: TGCGCCAGCAGCTTTGGCAGTTCACAAGAGACCCAGTACTTC. Translating gives CASSFGSSQETQYF.

Turning to this clone: The sample contains more than one DNA sequence encoding this CDR3. The rearrangement links TRBV9 to TRBJ2-1, with TRBD1 as a possible D gene (5 bases). CDR1 is SGDLS and CDR2 is YYNGEE in the germline V gene. V was clipped by 0 bases and J by 1 base, with 8 bases between them. CDR3 length: 15 amino acids. In DNA form, the CDR3 reads TGTGCCAGCAGCGTAGGCCAGGGATCCTACAATGAGCAGTTCTTC. This gives the protein CASSVGQGSYNEQFF.